The 25 T cell receptor beta chains below all came from one sample that was sequenced in a study of shared clonotypes between healthy human individuals. Only in-frame clones appear in the TCRdb table, and some are missing; sequencing was by immunoSEQ multiplex PCR. There are millions of clones in the sample; about 95% occur only once, and about 1.1% lies in the top ten. CD45RO-negative cells were positively selected for CCR7, leaving out terminally differentiated effector memory CD45RA+ cells. The sample comprised naive CD8+ T cells sorted from blood. The receptor source for this set is a man aged 18 to 30 in good health.

This chain uses TRBV9 with TRBJ2-3; possibly TRBD1 or TRBD2 for D (5 bases each). Trimming removed 4 bases from V and 0 bases from J, with 12 bases in between. The CDR3 has 15 residues. Germline V gives CDR1 SGDLS, CDR2 YYNGEE. The CDR3 DNA is TGTGCCAGCAGCCCCTGGGACGGAAGCACAGATACGCAGTATTTT. It specifies CASSPWDGSTDTQYF.

The chain couples TRBV2 to TRBJ2-7, with 10 bases identical to TRBD2. Germline V CDR1 and CDR2: SNHLY, FYNNEI. The junction had 4 bases not matched to a gene; V was cut back by 9 bases and J by 2 bases. The CDR3 consists of 13 residues. The CDR3 loop reads CARRTSGTYEQYF. In DNA, the CDR3 is TGTGCCAGAAGGACTAGCGGAACCTACGAGCAGTACTTC.

The rearrangement links TRBV6-5 to TRBJ2-7; D is uncertain. Germline CDR1 reads MNHEY; CDR2 reads SVGAGI. This CDR3 comprises 15 residues. Trimming took 6 bases from V and 7 from J, leaving 22 bases between them. The CDR3 region has the DNA TGTGCCAGCAGCTCAACGAGGCAGAAAAATAGGGAGCAGTACTTC. Its protein is CASSSTRQKNREQYF.

This rearrangement joins TRBV6-5 to TRBJ2-1, with 10 bases identical to TRBD1. The CDR3 runs to 14 residues. V lost 6 bases and J lost 4; bases outside the gene matches: 3. Germline CDR1 and CDR2: MNHEY and SVGAGI. DNA of the CDR3: TGTGCCAGCAGATGGACAGGGGGTTACAATGAGCAGTTCTTC. Its protein is CASRWTGGYNEQFF.

The chain's CDR3 is CASSLPDEKLFF. In DNA, the CDR3 is TGTGCCAGCAGCTTACCTGATGAAAAACTGTTTTTT. The chain recombines TRBV7-9 with TRBJ1-4; the D is unclear. The CDR3 is 12 amino acids. V lost 2 bases to trimming and J lost 6 bases, with 4 bases between them. Per the germline V gene, CDR1 is SEHNR and CDR2 is FQNEAQ (reference sequence).

V and J are TRBV16 and TRBJ2-7; tentatively, D is TRBD2 (5 bases). The CDR3 covers 14 residues. V was shortened by 2 bases and J by 5 bases, with 13 bases between the two germline ends. In germline, CDR1 is KGHSY, CDR2 FQNENV. The DNA for the CDR3 is TGTGCCAGCAGCCAAAGAGGGCCAGCGGACGAGCAGTACTTC. Translation gives CASSQRGPADEQYF.

The chain is built from TRBV19 and TRBJ2-7, with TRBD2 matching over 7 bases. V dropped 3 bases and J dropped 4; count of bases not matched to a gene: 6. Germline-derived CDR1 and CDR2 are LNHDA and SQIVND (reference sequence). This CDR3 has 14 residues. CDR3 sequence: CASSMERGVYEQYF. The CDR3 region has the DNA TGTGCCAGTAGTATGGAACGGGGGGTTTACGAGCAGTACTTC.

The chain joins TRBV9 to TRBJ2-7, with 7 bases that match TRBD1. J lost 6 bases, V lost 4 bases, and 4 bases had no gene match. The CDR3 has 12 amino acids. CDR1 is SGDLS and CDR2 is YYNGEE in the germline V gene. CDR3 sequence (DNA): TGTGCCAGCAGCACCTCAGGGGGCGAGCAGTACTTC. It codes for CASSTSGGEQYF.

This clone was counted once. The CDR3 region has the DNA TGTGCCAGCTCAGTTCCTATGACAGCAAACCAAGAGACCCAGTACTTC. Protein: CASSVPMTANQETQYF. The V gene is TRBV7-9, the J gene TRBJ2-5, with TRBD1 as a possible D gene (5 bases). CDR1 and CDR2 from the germline V gene are SEHNR and FQNEAQ (reference sequence). Trimming pared 8 bases from V and 0 bases from J, leaving 19 bases between. The CDR3 extends over 16 amino acids.

V usage is TRBV4-1 and J usage is TRBJ2-7; no reliable D call. Germline assignment: CDR1 MGHRA and CDR2 YSYEKL. The CDR3 totals 14 residues. V lost 0 bases and J 3 bases, leaving 9 bases between the germline ends. The CDR3 DNA follows: TGCGCCAGCAGCCAAGAGGCCAGCTACTACGAGCAGTACTTC. This codes for CASSQEASYYEQYF.

J is TRBJ1-3 and V is TRBV25-1; D call uncertain. This CDR3 contains 13 residues. Germline-derived CDR1 and CDR2 are MGHDK and SYGVNS. V dropped 2 bases and J dropped 4 bases, with 6 bases sitting between them. CDR3 sequence (DNA): TGTGCCAGCAGTGAAGGCATAGGAAACACCATATATTTT. Protein: CASSEGIGNTIYF.

The chain links TRBV7-9 to TRBJ1-3, with D uncertain. The germline V gene has CDR1 SEHNR and CDR2 FQNEAQ (reference sequence). Trimming stripped 6 bases from V and 0 bases from J, with 12 bases between. The CDR3 has 15 residues. The CDR3 protein is CASRPDGSSGNTIYF. CDR3 bases: TGTGCCAGCAGACCGGACGGGAGCTCTGGAAACACCATATATTTT.

The chain links TRBV28 to TRBJ1-2, with TRBD1 as a possible D gene (6 bases). Germline V gene sequence: CDR1 MDHEN, CDR2 SYDVKM. The CDR3 covers 15 residues. The V and J ends lost 7 bases and 3 bases respectively, with 18 bases between them. In nucleotides, the CDR3 is TGTGCCAGCACCCCGGGTGGGGGGGCGGACTATGGCTACACCTTC. It yields the protein CASTPGGGADYGYTF.

This clone was seen only once. The chain links TRBV28 to TRBJ2-1; maybe TRBD1 (6 bases). The V gene's germline CDR1 is MDHEN and CDR2 SYDVKM. The V gene lost 4 bases and the J gene lost 9 bases, with 19 bases spanning the gap. The CDR3 extends over 15 amino acids. This CDR3 reads CASSWAGATSGEQFF. The CDR3 region has the DNA TGTGCCAGCAGTTGGGCAGGGGCGACAAGCGGTGAGCAGTTCTTC.

This clone appeared once. V is TRBV6-5 and J is TRBJ1-4; TRBD1 matches 7 bases. The CDR3 totals 16 residues. V lost 4 bases to trimming and J lost 4 bases; unmatched junction nucleotides: 9. Germline loops: CDR1 MNHEY, CDR2 SVGAGI. The CDR3 here is CASSSLKTGFNEKLFF. The CDR3 region has the DNA TGTGCCAGCAGTTCCCTTAAGACAGGGTTTAATGAAAAACTGTTTTTT.

Comments on this clone: Other DNA variants within this sample encode the same CDR3. The chain employs TRBV7-6 and TRBJ2-5; 8 nucleotides align to TRBD2. Germline V gene sequence: CDR1 SGHVS, CDR2 FNYEAQ. Losses at the gene ends were 2 bases for V and 3 bases for J; bases not matched to a gene: 2. CDR3 length: 14 amino acids. This CDR3 reads CASSLLAGEETQYF. The CDR3 region has the DNA TGTGCCAGCAGCTTACTAGCGGGTGAAGAGACCCAGTACTTC.

The chain employs TRBV28 and TRBJ2-3; 7 bases fit TRBD2. Germline CDR1 is MDHEN and CDR2 is SYDVKM. CDR3 length: 13 residues. The V segment lost 5 bases and the J segment 7 bases; nucleotides outside the gene matches: 6. The CDR3 protein is CASSPGTTHTQYF. The CDR3 region has the DNA TGTGCCAGCAGTCCCGGGACTACCCATACGCAGTATTTT.

DNA of the CDR3: TGTGCCAGTAGTATAGAGGAAGGGGGCGATGGCTACACCTTC. Amino acids: CASSIEEGGDGYTF. This sequence joins TRBV19 and TRBJ1-2; 7 bases align to TRBD1. The CDR3 has 14 residues. The V gene end was trimmed by 0 bases and the J gene end by 6 bases; junction bases not matched to a gene: 4. Germline V gene sequence: CDR1 LNHDA, CDR2 SQIVND (reference sequence).

The rearrangement joins TRBV27 to TRBJ1-1; 7 bases match TRBD1. Germline V gene sequence: CDR1 MNHEY, CDR2 SMNVEV (reference sequence). The CDR3 length is 15 residues. Trimming cost V 5 bases and J 3 bases; bases outside gene matches: 9. CDR3 DNA: TGTGCCAGCAGTCTCAAACAGGGGATGGACACTGAAGCTTTCTTT. It specifies CASSLKQGMDTEAFF.

The V and J genes are TRBV5-4 and TRBJ1-6; tentatively, D is TRBD1 (6 bases). Trimming pared 4 bases from V and 7 bases from J, leaving 15 bases between. Germline values: CDR1 SGHNT, CDR2 YYREEE (reference sequence). The CDR3 has 15 amino acids. CDR3 sequence reads: CASSPLGGLNSPLHF. The DNA for the CDR3 is TGTGCCAGCAGCCCGTTAGGGGGGTTGAATTCACCCCTCCACTTT.

This clone occurred once. The chain links TRBV5-1 to TRBJ2-5, with 9 bases that match TRBD2. The germline V gene has CDR1 SGHRS and CDR2 YFSETQ. The CDR3 extends over 18 amino acids. V lost 1 base, J lost 5 bases, and 15 bases stayed unmatched. The CDR3 nucleotides are TGCGCCAGCAGCTTGTATTTCCGCGCTAGCGGGGACCCGGAGACCCAGTACTTC. Encoded protein: CASSLYFRASGDPETQYF. The full variable domain, its missing parts supplied by reference TRBV5-1 and TRBJ2-5, is KAGVTQTPRYLIKTRGQQVTLSCSPISGHRSVSWYQQTPGQGLQFLFEYFSETQRNKGNFPGRFSGRQFSNSRSEMNVSTLELGDSALYLCASSLYFRASGDPETQYFGPGTRLLVL.

The J gene is TRBJ2-7, the V gene TRBV7-8; possible D gene TRBD2, 6 bases. Looked up from germline, CDR1 is SGHVS and CDR2 is FQNEAQ. V was trimmed by 5 bases and J by 0 bases, leaving 14 bases between them. The CDR3 runs 15 residues. CDR3 bases: TGTGCCAGCAGCATCGACTCCGGGGGCTCCTACGAGCAGTACTTC. This translates into CASSIDSGGSYEQYF. The full variable domain, completed using reference TRBV7-8 and TRBJ2-7, is GAGVSQSPRYKVAKRGQDVALRCDPISGHVSLFWYQQALGQGPEFLTYFQNEAQLDKSGLPSDRFFAERPEGSVSTLKIQRTQQEDSAVYLCASSIDSGGSYEQYFGPGTRLTVT.

V usage is TRBV5-1 and J usage is TRBJ2-7; 7 positions match TRBD1. The CDR3 has 13 amino acids. In germline, CDR1 is SGHRS, CDR2 YFSETQ. J lost 6 bases, V lost 3 bases, and 6 bases had no gene match. In DNA, the CDR3 is TGCGCCAGCAGCTACGGACAGGCACGCGAGCAGTACTTC. Its translation: CASSYGQAREQYF.

This rearrangement joins TRBV6-5 to TRBJ2-2; 8 bases match TRBD2. The CDR3 loop spans 13 amino acids. J was trimmed by 6 bases and V by 11 bases; bases with no gene match: 8. Looked up from germline, CDR1 is MNHEY and CDR2 is SVGAGI. The DNA for the CDR3 is TGTGCCGCGGGGCGGGAGGAACCCGGGGAGCTGTTTTTT. Translation gives CAAGREEPGELFF.

The chain employs TRBV6-1 and TRBJ1-5; D gene ambiguous. Trimming left V 8 bases short and J 8 bases short, with 13 bases between. The germline gives CDR1 MNHNS, CDR2 SASEGT. The CDR3 spans 12 residues. The CDR3 region is CASGPPGKPQHF. The CDR3 bases are TGTGCCAGCGGCCCTCCCGGGAAGCCCCAGCATTTT.